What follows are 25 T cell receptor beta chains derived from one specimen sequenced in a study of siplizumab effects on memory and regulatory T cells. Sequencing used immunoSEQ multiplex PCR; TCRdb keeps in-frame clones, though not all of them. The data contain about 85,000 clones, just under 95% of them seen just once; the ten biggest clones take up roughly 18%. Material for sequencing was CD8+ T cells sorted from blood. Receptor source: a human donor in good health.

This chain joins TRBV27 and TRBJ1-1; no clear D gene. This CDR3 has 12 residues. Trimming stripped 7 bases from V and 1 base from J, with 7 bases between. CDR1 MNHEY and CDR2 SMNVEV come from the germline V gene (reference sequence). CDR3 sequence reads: CASNMWNTEAFF. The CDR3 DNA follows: TGTGCCAGCAATATGTGGAACACTGAAGCTTTCTTT.

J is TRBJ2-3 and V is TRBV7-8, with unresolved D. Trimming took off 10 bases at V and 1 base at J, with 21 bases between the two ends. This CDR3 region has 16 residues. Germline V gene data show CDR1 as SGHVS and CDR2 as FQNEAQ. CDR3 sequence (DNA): TGTGCCATCTCGCCTTCTCGGCGGTTAGGCACAGATACGCAGTATTTT. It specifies CAISPSRRLGTDTQYF.

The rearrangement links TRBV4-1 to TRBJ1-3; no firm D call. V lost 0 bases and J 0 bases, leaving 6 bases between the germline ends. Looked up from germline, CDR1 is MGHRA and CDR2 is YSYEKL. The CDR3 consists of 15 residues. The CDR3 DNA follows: TGCGCCAGCAGCCAAGACACGAACTCTGGAAACACCATATATTTT. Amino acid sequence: CASSQDTNSGNTIYF.

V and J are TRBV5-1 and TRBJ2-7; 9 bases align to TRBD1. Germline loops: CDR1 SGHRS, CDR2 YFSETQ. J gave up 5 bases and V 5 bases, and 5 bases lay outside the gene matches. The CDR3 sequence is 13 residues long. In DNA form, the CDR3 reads TGCGCCAGCAGACCCACAGGGGGCGACGAGCAGTACTTC. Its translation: CASRPTGGDEQYF.

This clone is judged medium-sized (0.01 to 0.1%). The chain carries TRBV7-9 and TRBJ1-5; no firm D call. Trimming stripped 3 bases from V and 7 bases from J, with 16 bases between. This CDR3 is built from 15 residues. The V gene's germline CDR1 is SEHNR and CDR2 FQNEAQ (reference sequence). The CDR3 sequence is CASSLTTASYQPQHF. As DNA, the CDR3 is TGTGCCAGCAGCTTGACTACAGCGAGTTACCAGCCCCAGCATTTT. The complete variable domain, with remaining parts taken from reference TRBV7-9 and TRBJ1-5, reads DTGVSQNPRHKITKRGQNVTFRCDPISEHNRLYWYRQTLGQGPEFLTYFQNEAQLEKSRLLSDRFSAERPKGSFSTLEIQRTEQGDSAMYLCASSLTTASYQPQHFGDGTRLSIL.

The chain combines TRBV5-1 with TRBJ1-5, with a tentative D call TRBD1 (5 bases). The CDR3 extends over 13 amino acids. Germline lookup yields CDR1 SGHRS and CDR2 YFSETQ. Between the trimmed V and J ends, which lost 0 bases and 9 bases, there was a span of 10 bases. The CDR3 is CASSLGGSVPQHF. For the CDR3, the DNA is TGCGCCAGCAGCTTGGGGGGGTCCGTGCCCCAGCATTTT.

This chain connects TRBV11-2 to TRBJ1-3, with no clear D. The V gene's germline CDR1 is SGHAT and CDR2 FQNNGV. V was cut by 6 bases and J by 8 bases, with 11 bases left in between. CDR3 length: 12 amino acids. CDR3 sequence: CASRRPGDTIYF. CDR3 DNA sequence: TGTGCCAGCAGAAGGCCTGGGGACACCATATATTTT.

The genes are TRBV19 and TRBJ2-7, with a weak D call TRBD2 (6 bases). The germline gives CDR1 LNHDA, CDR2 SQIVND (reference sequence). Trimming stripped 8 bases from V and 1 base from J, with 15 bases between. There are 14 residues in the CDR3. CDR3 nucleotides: TGTGCCAGTCAAAGTAGTAGCGGATCCTACGAGCAGTACTTC. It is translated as CASQSSSGSYEQYF.

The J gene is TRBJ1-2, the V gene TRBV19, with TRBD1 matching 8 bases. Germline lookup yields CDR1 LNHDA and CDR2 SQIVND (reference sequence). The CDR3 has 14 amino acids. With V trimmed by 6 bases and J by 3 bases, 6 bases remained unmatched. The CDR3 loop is CASSLQGAYYGYTF. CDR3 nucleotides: TGTGCCAGTAGCCTTCAGGGGGCTTACTATGGCTACACCTTC.

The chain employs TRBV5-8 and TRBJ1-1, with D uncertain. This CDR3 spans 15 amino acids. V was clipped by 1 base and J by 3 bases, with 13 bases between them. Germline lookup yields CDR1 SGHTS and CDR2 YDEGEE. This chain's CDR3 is CASSLRSSYYTEAFF. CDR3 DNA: TGTGCCAGCAGCTTGCGTAGCTCCTACTACACTGAAGCTTTCTTT. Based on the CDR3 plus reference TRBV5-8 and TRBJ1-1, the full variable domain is EAGVTQSPTHLIKTRGQQATLRCSPISGHTSVYWYQQALGLGLQFLLWYDEGEERNRGNFPPRFSGRQFPNYSSELNVNALELEDSALYLCASSLRSSYYTEAFFGQGTRLTVV.

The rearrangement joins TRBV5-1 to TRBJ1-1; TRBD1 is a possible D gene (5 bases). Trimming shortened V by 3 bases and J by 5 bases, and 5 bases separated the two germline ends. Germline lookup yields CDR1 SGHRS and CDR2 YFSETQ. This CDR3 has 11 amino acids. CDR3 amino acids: CASSWGTEAFF. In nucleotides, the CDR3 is TGCGCCAGCAGCTGGGGGACTGAAGCTTTCTTT.

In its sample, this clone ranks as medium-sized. CDR3 region: CASSLWADNNEQFF. In DNA, the CDR3 is TGTGCCAGCAGTTTATGGGCCGATAACAATGAGCAGTTCTTC. The rearrangement uses TRBV27 and TRBJ2-1; D gene uncertain. The CDR3 has 14 amino acids. Trimming cost V 1 base and J 5 bases, with 9 bases left between them. Germline CDR1 is MNHEY and CDR2 is SMNVEV (reference sequence).

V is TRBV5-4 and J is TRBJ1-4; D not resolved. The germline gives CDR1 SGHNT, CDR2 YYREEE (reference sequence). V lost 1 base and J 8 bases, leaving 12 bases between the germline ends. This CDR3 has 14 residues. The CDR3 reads CASSLLGSREKLFF. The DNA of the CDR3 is TGTGCCAGCAGCTTGTTGGGGTCAAGGGAAAAACTGTTTTTT.

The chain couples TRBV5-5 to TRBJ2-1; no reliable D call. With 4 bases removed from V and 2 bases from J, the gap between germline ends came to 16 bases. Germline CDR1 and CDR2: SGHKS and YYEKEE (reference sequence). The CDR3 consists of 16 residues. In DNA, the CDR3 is TGTGCCAGCAGCCCGGAACTAATTCGCGCCTACAATGAGCAGTTCTTC. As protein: CASSPELIRAYNEQFF.

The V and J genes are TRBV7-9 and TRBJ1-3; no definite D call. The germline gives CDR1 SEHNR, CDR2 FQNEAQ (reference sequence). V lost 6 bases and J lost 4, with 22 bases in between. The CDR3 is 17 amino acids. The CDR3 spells CASSRISGESRGNTIYF. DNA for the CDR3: TGTGCCAGCAGTCGGATTTCCGGGGAGAGTAGGGGAAACACCATATATTTT.

The CDR3 spells CASRGTSGASYNEQFF. The CDR3 nucleotides are TGCGCCAGCAGGGGGACTAGCGGGGCCTCCTACAATGAGCAGTTCTTC. The chain employs TRBV10-1 and TRBJ2-1; 13 nucleotides line up with TRBD2. Trimming cost V 6 bases and J 0 bases; bases outside gene matches: 2. Germline loops: CDR1 WNHNN, CDR2 SYGVQD (reference sequence). This CDR3 contains 16 residues.

CDR3 nucleotide sequence: TGTGCCAGCAGCGTTAAGACAGGGAAAGAGACCCAGTACTTC. It encodes CASSVKTGKETQYF. V gene TRBV9 combines with J gene TRBJ2-5; 7 bases are a match to TRBD1. Unmatched junction bases numbered 4, after V lost 2 bases and J lost 3 bases. There are 14 residues in the CDR3. Germline V gives CDR1 SGDLS, CDR2 YYNGEE.

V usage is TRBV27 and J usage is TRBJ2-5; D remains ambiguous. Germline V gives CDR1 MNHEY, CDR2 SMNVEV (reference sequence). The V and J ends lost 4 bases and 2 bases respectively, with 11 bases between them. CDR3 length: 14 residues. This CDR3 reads CASSSHSRQETQYF. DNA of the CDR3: TGTGCCAGCAGTTCTCACAGTAGACAAGAGACCCAGTACTTC.

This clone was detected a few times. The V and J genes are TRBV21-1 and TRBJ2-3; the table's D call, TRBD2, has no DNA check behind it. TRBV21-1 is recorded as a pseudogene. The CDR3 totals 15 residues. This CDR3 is CASSKERGATDTQYF. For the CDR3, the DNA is TGTGCCAGCAGCAAAGAGCGGGGGGCAACAGATACGCAGTATTTT.

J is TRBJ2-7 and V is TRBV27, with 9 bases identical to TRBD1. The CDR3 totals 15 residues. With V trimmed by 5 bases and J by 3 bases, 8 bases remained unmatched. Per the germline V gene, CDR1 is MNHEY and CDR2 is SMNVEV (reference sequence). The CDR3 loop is CASSPPDRGNYEQYF. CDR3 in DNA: TGTGCCAGCAGTCCACCAGACAGGGGGAACTACGAGCAGTACTTC.

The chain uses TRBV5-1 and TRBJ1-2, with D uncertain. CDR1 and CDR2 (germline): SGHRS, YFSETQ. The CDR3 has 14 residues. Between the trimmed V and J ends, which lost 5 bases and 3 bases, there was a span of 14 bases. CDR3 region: CASSLGRVDYGYTF. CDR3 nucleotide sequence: TGCGCCAGCAGTCTGGGAAGGGTCGACTATGGCTACACCTTC.

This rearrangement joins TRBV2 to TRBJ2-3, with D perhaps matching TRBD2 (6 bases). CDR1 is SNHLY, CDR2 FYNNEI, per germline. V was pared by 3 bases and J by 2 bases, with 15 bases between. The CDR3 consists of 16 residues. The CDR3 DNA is TGTGCCAGCAGTGAGGCGACTAGGCTACACACAGATACGCAGTATTTT. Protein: CASSEATRLHTDTQYF.

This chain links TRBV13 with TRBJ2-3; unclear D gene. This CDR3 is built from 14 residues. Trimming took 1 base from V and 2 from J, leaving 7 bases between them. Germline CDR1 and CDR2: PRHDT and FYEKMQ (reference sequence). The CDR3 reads CASSLVTTTDTQYF. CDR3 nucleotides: TGTGCCAGCAGCTTAGTAACCACCACAGATACGCAGTATTTT.

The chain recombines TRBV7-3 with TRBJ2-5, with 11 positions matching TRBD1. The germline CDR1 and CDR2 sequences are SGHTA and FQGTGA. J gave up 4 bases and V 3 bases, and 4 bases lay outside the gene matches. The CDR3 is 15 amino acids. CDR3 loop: CASSFLGQGGETQYF. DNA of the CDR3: TGTGCCAGCAGCTTTTTGGGACAGGGGGGAGAGACCCAGTACTTC. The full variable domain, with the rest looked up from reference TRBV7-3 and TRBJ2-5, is GAGVSQTPSNKVTEKGKYVELRCDPISGHTALYWYRQSLGQGPEFLIYFQGTGAADDSGLPNDRFFAVRPEGSVSTLKIQRTERGDSAVYLCASSFLGQGGETQYFGPGTRLLVL.

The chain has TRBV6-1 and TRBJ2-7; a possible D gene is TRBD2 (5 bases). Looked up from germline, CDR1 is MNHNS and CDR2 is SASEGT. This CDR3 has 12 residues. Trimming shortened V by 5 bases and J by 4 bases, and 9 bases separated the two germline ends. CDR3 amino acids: CASSLGLYEQYF. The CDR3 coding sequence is TGTGCCAGCAGTTTAGGACTTTACGAGCAGTACTTC.